The source of this T cell receptor (beta chain) is a study of identifying expanded T cells in peripheral blood. CDR1 MGHRA and CDR2 YSYEKL come from the germline V gene. Trimming stripped 0 bases from V and 4 bases from J, with 9 bases between. The CDR3 length is 14 residues. Sequenced by immunoSEQ multiplex PCR; TCRdb stores in-frame clones only, minus some. Found here are some 78,000 clones, approximately 84% of them singletons; the top ten hold around 18%. This TCR was recovered from a person between 18 and 69 years old in good health. Input material: blood. V gene TRBV4-1 combines with J gene TRBJ1-2; D might be TRBD1 (5 bases). The CDR3 DNA sequence: TGCGCCAGCAGCCAAGAGAGGGGTTCCTATGGCTACACCTTC. Translation: CASSQERGSYGYTF.